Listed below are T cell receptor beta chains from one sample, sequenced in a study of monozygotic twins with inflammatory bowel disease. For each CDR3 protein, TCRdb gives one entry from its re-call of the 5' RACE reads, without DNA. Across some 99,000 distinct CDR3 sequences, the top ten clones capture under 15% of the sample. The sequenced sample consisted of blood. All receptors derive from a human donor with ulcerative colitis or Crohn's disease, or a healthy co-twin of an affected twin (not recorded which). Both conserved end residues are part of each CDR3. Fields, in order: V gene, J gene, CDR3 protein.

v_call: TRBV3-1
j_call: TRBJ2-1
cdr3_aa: CASSPQGWNEQFF

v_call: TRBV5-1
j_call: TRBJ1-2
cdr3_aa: CASSPTGPNYGYTF

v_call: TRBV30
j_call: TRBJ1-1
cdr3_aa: CAWSAGLGMNTEAFF

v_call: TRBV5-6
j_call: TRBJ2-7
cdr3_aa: CASGLLGESYEQYF

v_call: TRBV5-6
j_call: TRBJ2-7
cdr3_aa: CASSLTGLYSSYEQYF

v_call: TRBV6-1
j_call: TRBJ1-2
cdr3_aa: CASRPASGIYGYTF

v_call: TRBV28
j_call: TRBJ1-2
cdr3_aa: CASTTVGGQGYGYTF

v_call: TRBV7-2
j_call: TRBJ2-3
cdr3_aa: CASSLAGLADTDTQYF

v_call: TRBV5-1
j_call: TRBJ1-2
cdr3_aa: CASSLGKGTDYGYTF

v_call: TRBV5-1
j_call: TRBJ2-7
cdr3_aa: CASSPAGGHLRDEQYF

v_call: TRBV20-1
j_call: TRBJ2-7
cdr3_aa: CSASREPFYEQYF

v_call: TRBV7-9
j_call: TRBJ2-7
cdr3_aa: CASSLRQGSYEQYF

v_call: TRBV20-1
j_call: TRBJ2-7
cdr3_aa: CSARLPHGVWGYEQYF

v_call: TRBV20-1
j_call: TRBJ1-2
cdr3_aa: CSAKLRAVDYTF

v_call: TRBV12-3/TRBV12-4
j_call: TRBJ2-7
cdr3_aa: CASGSLWDEQYF

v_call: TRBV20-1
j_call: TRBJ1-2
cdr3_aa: CSATGRARGYTF

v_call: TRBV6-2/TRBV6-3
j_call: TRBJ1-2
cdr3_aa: CASSQEAVRGYTF

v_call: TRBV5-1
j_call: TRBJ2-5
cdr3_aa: CASSPGPASETQYF

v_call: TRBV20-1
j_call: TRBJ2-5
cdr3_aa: CSARGEEAGGQQETQYF

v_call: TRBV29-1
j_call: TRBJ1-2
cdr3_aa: CSVGGRLGYGYTF

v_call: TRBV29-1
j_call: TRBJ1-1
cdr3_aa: CSVSTGRDTEAFF

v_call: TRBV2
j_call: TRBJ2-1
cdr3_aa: CASTEGQRGANEQFF

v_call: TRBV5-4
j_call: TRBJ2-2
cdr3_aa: CASSHGGLAGDTGELFF